This TCR beta chain was sequenced for a study of blood T cell repertoires in COVID-19. Study at large: Samples of COVID-19 (acute and convalescent) were obtained from the United States, Italy and Spain. Sample material is recorded as cDNA or gDNA derived from T cells, B-cell-depleted T cells, or PBMCs.

In the authors' methods: Estimation of nucleated cell counts relied on the amplification of reference gene primers. Sequencing used immunoSEQ multiplex PCR; TCRdb keeps in-frame clones, though not all of them. The V and J calls and clone size are taken from that table; D and trimming were inferred from the DNA. The sample shows more than 250,000 clones, around 84% of them seen only once. Living in 24 US areas, the participants were between about 18 and 90 years of age. Germline CDR1 and CDR2: SGHDN and FVKESK. V was clipped by 5 bases and J by 0 bases; unmatched bases: 1. This CDR3 region has 14 residues.

The origin of this receptor is a woman in her late teens or twenties who had recovered from COVID-19. V usage is TRBV14 and J usage is TRBJ1-3, with TRBD1 matching 7 bases. Sequenced input: PBMCs or T cells enriched from blood (not recorded which). The CDR3: CASSAGGSGNTIYF. CDR3 nucleotide sequence: TGTGCCAGCAGCGCAGGGGGCTCTGGAAACACCATATATTTT.